Included here is one T cell receptor beta chain sequence, with context. This could be a read error, since a much larger clone is one nucleotide away. In germline, CDR1 is LGHDT, CDR2 YNNKEL (reference sequence). The CDR3 extends over 18 amino acids. The data stem from a study of T-cell reconstitution after alpha-beta-depleted transplantation in children. Preparation of the TCRbeta library involved a method that used unique molecular identifiers. Each CDR3 protein gets one entry after TCRdb re-called the PCR reads with MiXCR. The table includes about 110,000 distinct CDR3 sequences, roughly 23% detected once.

The clonotype originates from a male patient between 2 and 10 years old who had a stem cell transplant for chronic granulomatous disease, so the T cells may come from the graft donor. The chain joins TRBV3-1 to TRBJ2-1, with 9 bases lining up with TRBD2. The sample here was PBMCs, mostly from graft donor cells, taken 180 days after TCRalphabeta/CD19-depleted stem cell transplant. CDR3 loop: CASSPPPLTSGFYSEQFF. In DNA form, the CDR3 reads TGTGCCAGCAGCCCCCCCCCCTTGACTAGCGGATTCTACAGTGAGCAGTTCTTC.